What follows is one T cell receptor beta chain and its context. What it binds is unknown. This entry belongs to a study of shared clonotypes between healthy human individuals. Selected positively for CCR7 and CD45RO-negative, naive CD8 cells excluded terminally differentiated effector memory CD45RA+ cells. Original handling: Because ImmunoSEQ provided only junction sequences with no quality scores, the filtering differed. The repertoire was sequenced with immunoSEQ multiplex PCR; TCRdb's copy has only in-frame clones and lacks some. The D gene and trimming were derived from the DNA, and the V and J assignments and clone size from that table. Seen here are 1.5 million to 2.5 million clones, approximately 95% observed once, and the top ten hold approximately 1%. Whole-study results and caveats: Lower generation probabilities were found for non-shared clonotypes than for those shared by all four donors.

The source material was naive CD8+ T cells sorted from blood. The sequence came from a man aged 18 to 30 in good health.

CDR3 loop: CASTFDGPNQPQHF. CDR3 sequence (DNA): TGTGCCAGCACCTTCGACGGACCAAATCAGCCCCAGCATTTT. The chain employs TRBV2 and TRBJ1-5; D gene ambiguous. Germline V gives CDR1 SNHLY, CDR2 FYNNEI. This CDR3 comprises 14 residues. The ends were cut back, 7 bases at V and 4 bases at J, with 14 bases in the middle.